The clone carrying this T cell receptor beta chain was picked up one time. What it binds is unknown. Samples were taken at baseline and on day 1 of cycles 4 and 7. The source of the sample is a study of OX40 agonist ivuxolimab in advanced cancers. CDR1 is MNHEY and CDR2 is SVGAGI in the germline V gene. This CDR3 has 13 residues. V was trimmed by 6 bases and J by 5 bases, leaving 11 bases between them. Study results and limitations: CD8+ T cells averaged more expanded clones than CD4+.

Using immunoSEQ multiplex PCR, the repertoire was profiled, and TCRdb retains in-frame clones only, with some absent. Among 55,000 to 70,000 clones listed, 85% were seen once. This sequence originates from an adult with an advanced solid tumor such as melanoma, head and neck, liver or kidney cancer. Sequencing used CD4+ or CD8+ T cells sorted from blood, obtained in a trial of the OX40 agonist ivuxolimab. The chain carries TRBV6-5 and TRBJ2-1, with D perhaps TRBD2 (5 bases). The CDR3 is CASRKDLHNEQFF. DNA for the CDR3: TGTGCCAGCAGGAAGGACTTACACAATGAGCAGTTCTTC.